The present entry profiles one T cell receptor (beta chain) with its context. The target antigen is unknown. The V end was cut by 5 bases, the J end by 2 bases, with 13 bases between. Germline assignment: CDR1 LGHNT and CDR2 FRNRAP. The CDR3 is 14 residues long. The data stem from a study of post-analysis software for immune sequencing data. Study outcomes and limitations: Compared with controls, patients had more of 4 to 6 TRBV segments, including TRBV5-6, TRBV5-1 and TRBV20-1.

Prepared libraries of TCR beta cDNA carried unique molecular identifiers. TCRdb itself ran the PCR reads through MiXCR, one entry per CDR3 protein. The table has approximately 690,000 distinct CDR3 sequences, approximately 60% seen once. What was sequenced was blood. This TCR was sampled from a girl aged 2-10 years with multiple sclerosis. This chain connects TRBV12-5 to TRBJ2-7; D not certain. The CDR3 is CASGVPGLPYEQYF. For the CDR3, the DNA is TGTGCTAGTGGTGTACCGGGTCTACCCTACGAGCAGTACTTC.